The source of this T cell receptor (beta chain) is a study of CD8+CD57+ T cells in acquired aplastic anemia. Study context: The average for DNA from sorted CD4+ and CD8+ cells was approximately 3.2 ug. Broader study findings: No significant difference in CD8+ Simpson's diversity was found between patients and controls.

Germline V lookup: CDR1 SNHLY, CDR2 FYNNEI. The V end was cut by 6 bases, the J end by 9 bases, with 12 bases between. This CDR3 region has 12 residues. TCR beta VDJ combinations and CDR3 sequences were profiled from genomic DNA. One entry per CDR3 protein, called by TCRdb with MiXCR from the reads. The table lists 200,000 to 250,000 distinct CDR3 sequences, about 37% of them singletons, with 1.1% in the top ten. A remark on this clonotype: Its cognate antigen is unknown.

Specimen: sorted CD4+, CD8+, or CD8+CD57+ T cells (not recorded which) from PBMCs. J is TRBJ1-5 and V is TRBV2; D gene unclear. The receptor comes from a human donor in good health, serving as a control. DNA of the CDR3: TGTGCCAGCAGCCCGGTCGGACGGCCCCAGCATTTT. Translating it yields CASSPVGRPQHF.